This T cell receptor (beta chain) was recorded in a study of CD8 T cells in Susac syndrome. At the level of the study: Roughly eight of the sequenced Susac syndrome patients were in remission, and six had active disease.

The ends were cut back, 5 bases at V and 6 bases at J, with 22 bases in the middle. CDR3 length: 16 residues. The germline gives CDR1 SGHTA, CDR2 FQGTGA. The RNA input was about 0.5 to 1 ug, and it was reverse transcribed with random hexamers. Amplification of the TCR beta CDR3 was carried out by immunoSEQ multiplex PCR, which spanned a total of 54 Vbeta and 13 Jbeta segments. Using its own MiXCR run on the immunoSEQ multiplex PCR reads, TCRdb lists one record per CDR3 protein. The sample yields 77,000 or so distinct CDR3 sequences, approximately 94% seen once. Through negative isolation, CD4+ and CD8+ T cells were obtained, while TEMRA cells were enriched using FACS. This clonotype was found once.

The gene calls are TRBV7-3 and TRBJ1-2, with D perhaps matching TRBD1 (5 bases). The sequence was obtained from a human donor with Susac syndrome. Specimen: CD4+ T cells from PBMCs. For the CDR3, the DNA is TGTGCCAGCAGCCCCAGCTGGCAGGGAGACTTTAATGGCTACACCTTC. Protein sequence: CASSPSWQGDFNGYTF.